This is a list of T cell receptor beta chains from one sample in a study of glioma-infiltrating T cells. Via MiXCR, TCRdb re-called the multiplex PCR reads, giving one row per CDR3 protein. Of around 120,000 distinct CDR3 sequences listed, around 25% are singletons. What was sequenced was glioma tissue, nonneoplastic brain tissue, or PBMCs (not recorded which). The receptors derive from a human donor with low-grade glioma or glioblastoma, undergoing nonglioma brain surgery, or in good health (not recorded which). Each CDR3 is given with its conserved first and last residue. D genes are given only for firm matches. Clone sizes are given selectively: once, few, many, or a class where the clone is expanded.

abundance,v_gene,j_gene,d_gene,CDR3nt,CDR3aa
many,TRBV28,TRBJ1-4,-,TGTGCCAGCAGCCTTGGTGGAACTAATGAAAAACTGTTTTTT,CASSLGGTNEKLFF
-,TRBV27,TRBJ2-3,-,TGTGCCAGCAGTTTTGGGGTCCTGGGGGGCACAGATACGCAGTATTTT,CASSFGVLGGTDTQYF
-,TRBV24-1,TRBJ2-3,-,TGTGCCACCAGTGAACAGGGACGATCCGCAGATACGCAGTATTTT,CATSEQGRSADTQYF
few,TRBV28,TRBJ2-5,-,TGTGCCAGCACCCCCTGGGGGGCTAGCGGTCTCCAAGAGACCCAGTACTTC,CASTPWGASGLQETQYF
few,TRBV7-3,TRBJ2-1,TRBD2,TGTGCCAGCAGCCCAGCGCAACTAGCGAGGGTAGTCAATGAGCAGTTCTTC,CASSPAQLARVVNEQFF
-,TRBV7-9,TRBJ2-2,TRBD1,TGTGCCAGTAGAAAAGGACAGGGACTGAACACCGGGGAGCTGTTTTTT,CASRKGQGLNTGELFF
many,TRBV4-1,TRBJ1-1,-,TGCGCCAGCAGCCAAGAAAGCCGGATGAACACTGAAGCTTTCTTT,CASSQESRMNTEAFF
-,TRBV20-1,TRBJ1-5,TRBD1,TGCAGTGCTAGAGACCCGGGACAGCCCAATCAGCCCCAGCATTTT,CSARDPGQPNQPQHF
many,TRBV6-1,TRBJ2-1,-,TGTGCCAGCGGACCCCGAACTAATGAGCAGTTCTTC,CASGPRTNEQFF
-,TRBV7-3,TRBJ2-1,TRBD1,TGTGCCAGCAGCTTCGCCACCGGGACAGGGTACTACAATGAGCAGTTCTTC,CASSFATGTGYYNEQFF
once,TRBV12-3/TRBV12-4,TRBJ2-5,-,TGTGCCAGCAGCTCGACGGGGGCTAAAGAGACCCAGTACTTC,CASSSTGAKETQYF
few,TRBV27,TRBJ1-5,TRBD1,TGTGCCAGCAGTTCGGGACAGGGAAGGGTGCAGCCCCAGCATTTT,CASSSGQGRVQPQHF
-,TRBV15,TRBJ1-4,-,TGTGCCACCAGGGGTGGGGACCGGGAAAAACTGCTTTTT,CATRGGDREKLLF
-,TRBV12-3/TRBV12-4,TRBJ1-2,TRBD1,TGTGCCAGCAGGCCTGGACAGGGGTCGGGCTATGGCTACACCTTC,CASRPGQGSGYGYTF
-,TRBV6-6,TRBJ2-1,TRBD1,TGTGCCCGCAGTTACGGGACAGGGTACGACGGAAATGAGCAGTTCTTC,CARSYGTGYDGNEQFF
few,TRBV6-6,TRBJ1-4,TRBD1,TGTGCCAGCAGTTACCTGGCAGGGGGCAGTGAAAAACTGTTTTTT,CASSYLAGGSEKLFF
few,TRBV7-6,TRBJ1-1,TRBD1,TGTGCCAGCAGCTTGGCCCCCGGGACAGGGGGCGTCGCGACTGAAGCTTTCTTT,CASSLAPGTGGVATEAFF
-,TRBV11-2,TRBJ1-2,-,TGTGCCAGCAGCCCTCAGTCCGATCAGGGCTACACCTTC,CASSPQSDQGYTF
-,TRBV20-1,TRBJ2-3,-,TGCAGTGCTAGAGCTGGACCCATGAATACGCAGTATTTT,CSARAGPMNTQYF
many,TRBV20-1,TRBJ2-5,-,TGCAGTGCCCGGGGCGGGTTAGAGACCCAGTACTTC,CSARGGLETQYF
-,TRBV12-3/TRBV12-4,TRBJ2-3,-,TGTGCCAGCACCCTAGCCCCGATTAGCAAAGATACGCAGTATTTT,CASTLAPISKDTQYF
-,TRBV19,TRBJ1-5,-,TGTGCCAGTAGTCCCCCAGCCCGGGGGAGCAATCAGCCCCAGCATTTT,CASSPPARGSNQPQHF
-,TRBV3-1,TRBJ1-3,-,TGTGCCAGCAGCCGAAAAGGGGCACGCTCTCAATCAGGAAACACCATATATTTT,CASSRKGARSQSGNTIYF
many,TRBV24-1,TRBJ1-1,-,TGTGCCACCAGTGATTGGACAAACACTGAAGCTTTCTTT,CATSDWTNTEAFF
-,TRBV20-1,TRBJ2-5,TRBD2,TGCAGTGCTGGGGCTAGCGGGGGGAACCAAGAGACCCAGTACTTC,CSAGASGGNQETQYF
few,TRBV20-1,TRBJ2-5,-,TGCAGTGCTCAAGCGGTGGACTTCCAAGAGACCCAGTACTTC,CSAQAVDFQETQYF
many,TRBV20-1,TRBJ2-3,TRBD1,TGCAGTGCCAGGGGACAGCTGGTGGGCACAGATACGCAGTATTTT,CSARGQLVGTDTQYF
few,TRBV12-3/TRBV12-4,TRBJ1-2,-,TGTGCCAGCAGTCAAGGGGAGGGCTATGGCTACACCTTC,CASSQGEGYGYTF
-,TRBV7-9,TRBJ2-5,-,TGTGCCAGCGGACAGCATATACAAGAGACCCAGTACTTC,CASGQHIQETQYF
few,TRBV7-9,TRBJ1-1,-,TGTGCCAGCAGCTTAGGCAGGGCTAACACTGAAGCTTTCTTT,CASSLGRANTEAFF
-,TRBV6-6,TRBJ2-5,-,TGTGCCAGCAGTTACCGGACAAGGGGAGAGACCCAGTACTTC,CASSYRTRGETQYF
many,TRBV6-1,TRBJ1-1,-,TGTGCCAGCAGTGAAACCGCATCCTGGGGACTGAACACTGAAGCTTTCTTT,CASSETASWGLNTEAFF
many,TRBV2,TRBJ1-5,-,TGTGCCAGCAGTGAAGTACAGAGAGGCCAGCCCCAGCATTTT,CASSEVQRGQPQHF
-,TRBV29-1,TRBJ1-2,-,TGCAGCGTTGAGAACAGGGATTCGCCTGGCTACACCTTC,CSVENRDSPGYTF
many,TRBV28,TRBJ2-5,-,TGTGCCAGCAGTTCAGAGACCCAGTACTTC,CASSSETQYF
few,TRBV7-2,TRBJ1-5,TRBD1,TGTGCCAGCAGCCGAGGGGACAGCCGGCAGCCCCAGCATTTT,CASSRGDSRQPQHF
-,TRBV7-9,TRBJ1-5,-,TGTGCCAGCAGCCTAATAGGCGGGGGAGGGAGTCAGCCCCAGCATTTT,CASSLIGGGGSQPQHF
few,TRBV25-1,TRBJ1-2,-,TGTACCAGCAGTGTAGCCCCGCTAACCGATGGCTACACCTTC,CTSSVAPLTDGYTF
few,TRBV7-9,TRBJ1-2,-,TGTGCCAGCAGCCCCCGAGTGGGGGCTAGGGACTATGGCTACACCTTC,CASSPRVGARDYGYTF
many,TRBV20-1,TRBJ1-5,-,TGCAGTGCTAGAGAGGACATAGGAAATCAGCCCCAGCATTTT,CSAREDIGNQPQHF
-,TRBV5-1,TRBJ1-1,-,TGCGCCAGCAGCCGAGCCGGGGGAGGGACGGCTGAAGCTTTCTTT,CASSRAGGGTAEAFF
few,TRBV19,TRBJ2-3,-,TGTGCCACAATTTCAGGGTCGGGGGATACGCAGTATTTT,CATISGSGDTQYF
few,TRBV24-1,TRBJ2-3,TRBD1,TGTGCCACCAGTGCTCCCAGGGGGACGGAAGATACGCAGTATTTT,CATSAPRGTEDTQYF